A single sample gave rise to the 3 T cell receptor beta chains below, sequenced in a study of regulatory T cells in long-lasting Graves disease. The authors built TCR beta libraries using iRepertoire HTBI primers and Arm-PCR of CDR3 regions. MiXCR was run by TCRdb on the multiplex PCR reads, yielding one entry per CDR3 protein. The sample records about 520,000 distinct CDR3 sequences, more than 10% being singletons. The time point here: newly diagnosed GD, antithyroid drugs for less than 3 months. Extracted PBMC RNA gave rise to the TCR library. The same sample was also studied in work on T cells in Graves' hyperthyroidism and ophthalmopathy.

Here the sequenced sample was peripheral blood mononuclear cells (PBMCs), taken at new diagnosis, from a patient treated with antithyroid drugs. Receptor source: a woman in her twenties or thirties with Graves disease.

In regard to this clonotype: Because the CDR3 is missing its conserved closing phenylalanine or tryptophan, this is likely a read error. The CDR3 coding sequence is TGTGCCAGCAAATCCCCCCCGGCAGGGTACAATGAGCAGTTCCTC. This gives the protein CASKSPPAGYNEQFL. This chain joins TRBV2 and TRBJ2-1, with D tentatively TRBD1 (5 bases). Trimming removed 7 bases from V and 4 bases from J, with 17 bases in between. CDR1 is SNHLY and CDR2 is FYNNEI in the germline V gene. There are 15 residues in the CDR3.

This clonotype was observed many times. This chain links TRBV19 with TRBJ2-1, with no clear D. Germline V lookup: CDR1 LNHDA, CDR2 SQIVND (reference sequence). Trimming shortened V by 0 bases and J by 0 bases, and 9 bases separated the two germline ends. This CDR3 contains 16 residues. The chain's CDR3 is CASSIDPPRSYNEQFF. For the CDR3, the DNA is TGTGCCAGTAGTATAGACCCCCCGCGCTCCTACAATGAGCAGTTCTTC.

There are many counts of this clonotype. V gene TRBV5-1 combines with J gene TRBJ2-7, with 9 positions matching TRBD1. Germline values: CDR1 SGHRS, CDR2 YFSETQ. V was pared by 0 bases and J by 3 bases, with 4 bases of the junction left unmatched. The CDR3 loop spans 15 amino acids. CDR3 in amino acids: CASSLEPGQGYEQYF. The DNA of the CDR3 is TGCGCCAGCAGCTTGGAACCGGGACAGGGCTACGAGCAGTACTTC.